The 25 T cell receptor beta chains listed next were all sequenced from one sample in a study of T-cell reconstitution after alpha-beta-depleted transplantation in children (dated by TCRdb to 2016 to 2017). Preparation of the library involved PCR. The sample was run on an Illumina HiSeq 2500. Molecular barcoding was employed in the preparation of TCR libraries, with unique molecular identifiers being used to normalize TCRbeta repertoire quantification. The raw public data were reprocessed by TCRdb itself: fastp quality trimming at Q25, MiXCR clonotype calling, in-frame beta chains only. Rows with a matching CDR3 protein are joined into one entry that keeps the most common DNA and genes. In all, the sample holds more than 400,000 distinct CDR3 sequences, and 10% to 12% of those were seen once. About 15% of the sample goes to the ten largest clones. In the paper's terms, the treatment or condition label means: allogeneic hematopoietic cell transplantation with graft depleted of TCRalphabeta T cells and CD19 B cells.

Sequences were derived from PBMCs, mostly from graft donor cells, sampled 180 days after TCRalphabeta/CD19-depleted stem cell transplant. Source of these receptors: a female patient aged 2-10 years who had a stem cell transplant for aplastic anemia, so the T cells may come from the graft donor.

This clonotype was seen only a few times. The chain links TRBV20-1 to TRBJ2-5; D is undetermined. In germline, CDR1 is DFQATT, CDR2 SNEGSKA (reference sequence). Between the trimmed V and J ends, which lost 5 bases and 5 bases, there was a span of 15 bases. The CDR3 covers 13 residues. The DNA for the CDR3 is TGCAGTGCTGTGCCGGCCTCCCCGGAGACCCAGTACTTC. Its protein is CSAVPASPETQYF.

This clonotype has a handful of counts. The chain links TRBV3-1 to TRBJ2-4, with D possibly matching TRBD1 (5 bases). Trimming cost V 4 bases and J 6 bases, with 10 bases left between them. Germline CDR1 reads LGHDT; CDR2 reads YNNKEL (reference sequence). This CDR3 spans 13 amino acids. The CDR3 reads CASSPGALNIQYF. The CDR3 DNA is TGTGCCAGCAGCCCTGGGGCCTTAAACATTCAGTACTTC.

J is TRBJ1-1 and V is TRBV7-8, with a weak D call TRBD1 (6 bases). With 1 base removed from V and 4 bases from J, the gap between germline ends came to 19 bases. CDR3 length equals 17 residues. The germline V gene encodes CDR1 SGHVS and CDR2 FQNEAQ. CDR3: CASSLGRRLGAGTEAFF. CDR3 DNA: TGTGCCAGCAGCTTAGGGAGGCGATTGGGGGCTGGCACTGAAGCTTTCTTT. Variable domain in full (rest from reference TRBV7-8 and TRBJ1-1): GAGVSQSPRYKVAKRGQDVALRCDPISGHVSLFWYQQALGQGPEFLTYFQNEAQLDKSGLPSDRFFAERPEGSVSTLKIQRTQQEDSAVYLCASSLGRRLGAGTEAFFGQGTRLTVV.

This clonotype was seen a handful of times. This chain uses TRBV9 with TRBJ2-5; TRBD2 matches at 11 bases. CDR1 and CDR2 (germline): SGDLS, YYNGEE. After removal of 6 bases from V and 2 bases from J, the junction contained 6 bases not matched to a gene. The CDR3 has 15 amino acids. The CDR3 loop reads CASTLGLAVQETQYF. The CDR3 DNA reads as TGTGCCAGCACCCTGGGACTAGCGGTGCAAGAGACCCAGTACTTC.

This clonotype has ten or more counts. The rearrangement uses TRBV9 and TRBJ1-1; maybe TRBD1 (5 bases). The CDR3 spans 14 residues. Trimming pared 0 bases from V and 4 bases from J, leaving 10 bases between. The germline V gene has CDR1 SGDLS and CDR2 YYNGEE. CDR3 region: CASSVVSGRTEAFF. The CDR3 nucleotides are TGTGCCAGCAGCGTAGTTTCGGGGCGCACTGAAGCTTTCTTT.

This clonotype was detected ten times or more. This chain links TRBV19 with TRBJ2-1; D is unresolved. Germline V lookup: CDR1 LNHDA, CDR2 SQIVND (reference sequence). The CDR3 runs 14 residues. Between the trimmed V and J ends, which lost 7 bases and 8 bases, there was a span of 18 bases. In nucleotides, the CDR3 is TGTGCCAGTAATCCACGAGGCGAGGTCGATGAGCAGTTCTTC. Translating it yields CASNPRGEVDEQFF.

This clonotype was observed at least ten times. This chain uses TRBV10-3 with TRBJ2-1; no definite D call. The CDR3 is 11 residues long. Germline V lookup: CDR1 ENHRY, CDR2 SYGVKD. V shed 7 bases and J shed 7 bases, with 8 bases lying between them. Written as DNA, the CDR3 is TGTGCCATCATGGGCCAGAATGAGCAGTTCTTC. Translated, it gives CAIMGQNEQFF.

This clonotype appeared a few times. The rearrangement links TRBV19 to TRBJ1-5, with 7 bases identical to TRBD1. V shed 3 bases, J shed 4 bases, and the junction held 3 bases outside the gene matches. The CDR3 is made up of 14 amino acids. From germline, CDR1 is LNHDA and CDR2 SQIVND (reference sequence). The CDR3 reads CASSMGQWNQPQHF. The CDR3 DNA reads as TGTGCCAGTAGTATGGGACAGTGGAATCAGCCCCAGCATTTT.

This clonotype was picked up many times. The gene calls are TRBV25-1 and TRBJ2-1, with D perhaps TRBD2 (5 bases). Trimming removed 5 bases from V and 2 bases from J, with 10 bases in between. Germline V CDR1 and CDR2: MGHDK, SYGVNS. This CDR3 spans 14 amino acids. CDR3 DNA: TGTGCCAGCAGTTACCCCGGGACCTACAATGAGCAGTTCTTC. The encoded protein is CASSYPGTYNEQFF. The full variable domain, with the rest looked up from reference TRBV25-1 and TRBJ2-1, is EADIYQTPRYLVIGTGKKITLECSQTMGHDKMYWYQQDPGMELHLIHYSYGVNSTEKGDLSSESTVSRIRTEHFPLTLESARPSHTSQYLCASSYPGTYNEQFFGPGTRLTVL.

The chain links TRBV10-3 to TRBJ1-5; 10 bases are shared with TRBD1. The J segment lost 3 bases and the V segment lost 2 bases, leaving 10 bases of the junction unmatched. This CDR3 region has 18 residues. CDR1 and CDR2 from the germline V gene are ENHRY and SYGVKD. CDR3 amino acids: CAISERGGTGASNQPQHF. For the CDR3, the DNA is TGTGCCATCAGTGAGAGAGGAGGGACAGGGGCCTCCAATCAGCCCCAGCATTTT.

The V and J genes are TRBV10-3 and TRBJ2-7; no reliable D call. This CDR3 spans 14 amino acids. Germline V gene sequence: CDR1 ENHRY, CDR2 SYGVKD. V dropped 4 bases and J dropped 5 bases, with 15 bases sitting between them. The CDR3: CAISGTGNSHEQYV. CDR3 nucleotide sequence: TGTGCCATCAGTGGCACTGGAAACAGCCACGAGCAGTACGTC.

This clonotype was found a few times. Written as DNA, the CDR3 is TGTGCCAGCAGCTCCGGACAGACGGGTAATTCACCCCTCCACTTT. Its translation is CASSSGQTGNSPLHF. The chain combines TRBV7-2 with TRBJ1-6; D perhaps matches TRBD1 (6 bases). The CDR3 sequence is 15 residues long. With 4 bases removed from V and 6 bases from J, the gap between germline ends came to 13 bases. The germline gives CDR1 SGHTA, CDR2 FQGNSA.

This clonotype turned up a few times. V usage is TRBV24-1 and J usage is TRBJ2-1; 7 bases map to TRBD1. V lost 4 bases, J lost 3 bases, and 5 bases stayed unmatched. The CDR3 has 15 amino acids. In germline, CDR1 is KGHDR, CDR2 SFDVKD. CDR3 in amino acids: CATSEIRQGYNEQFF. CDR3 in DNA: TGTGCCACCAGTGAAATCCGACAGGGCTACAATGAGCAGTTCTTC.

Note on this clonotype: The junction and the germline gene differ at one end; a read error may be behind it. V usage is TRBV7-9 and J usage is TRBJ2-5, with 7 bases lining up with TRBD1. Germline CDR1 reads SEHNR; CDR2 reads FQNEAQ (reference sequence). The CDR3 sequence is 13 residues long. The CDR3 spells CASSSGQLKLEGF. The CDR3 DNA is TGTGCCAGCAGCTCGGGACAGCTGAAGTTGGAAGGCTTC.

V gene TRBV5-1 combines with J gene TRBJ1-1, with D uncertain. V dropped 5 bases and J dropped 8 bases, with 16 bases sitting between them. The CDR3 extends over 13 amino acids. Germline values: CDR1 SGHRS, CDR2 YFSETQ. DNA of the CDR3: TGCGCCAGCAGGGAGTACGCGGGATGGGAAGCTTTCTTT. Translated, it gives CASREYAGWEAFF.

This clonotype was found many times. The rearrangement uses TRBV25-1 and TRBJ2-2, with D tentatively TRBD1 (5 bases). CDR3 length equals 14 residues. CDR1 MGHDK and CDR2 SYGVNS come from the germline V gene. Trimming took 2 bases from V and 4 from J, leaving 8 bases between them. The CDR3 region has the DNA TGTGCCAGCAGTGAACCAGGGTCCACCGGGGAGCTGTTTTTT. It translates to CASSEPGSTGELFF.

The chain recombines TRBV28 with TRBJ1-1, with TRBD1 identical over 7 bases. After removal of 2 bases from V and 10 bases from J, the junction contained 16 bases not matched to a gene. This CDR3 contains 16 residues. Germline V gene data show CDR1 as MDHEN and CDR2 as SYDVKM. The CDR3 loop reads CASSLPGARGVRIAFF. CDR3 nucleotide sequence: TGTGCCAGCAGTTTACCAGGGGCCAGGGGGGTTCGAATAGCTTTCTTT.

The rearrangement links TRBV20-1 to TRBJ2-7; possible D gene TRBD2, 6 bases. Trimming removed 0 bases at V and 7 bases at J, with 13 bases between. The CDR3 has 13 amino acids. Germline V gene lookup returns CDR1 DFQATT and CDR2 SNEGSKA (reference sequence). The CDR3 DNA sequence: TGCAGTGCTAGAGATCCGACTAGTCGTGAGCAGTACGTC. Its translation is CSARDPTSREQYV.

The chain employs TRBV20-1 and TRBJ1-2; maybe TRBD1 (5 bases). In germline, CDR1 is DFQATT, CDR2 SNEGSKA (reference sequence). This CDR3 contains 18 residues. V was trimmed by 3 bases and J by 1 base, leaving 24 bases between them. In DNA form, the CDR3 reads TGCAGTGCTAGCTCTTTCCGGGACCGAGGGCCCATTAACTATGGCTACACCTTC. As protein: CSASSFRDRGPINYGYTF.

This clonotype has only a few counts. The V and J genes are TRBV4-3 and TRBJ2-1; 8 nucleotides agree with TRBD1. The CDR3 contains 17 residues. Germline V CDR1 and CDR2: LGHNA, YSLEER. V lost 1 base to trimming and J lost 4 bases; unmatched junction nucleotides: 9. The CDR3 loop is CASSQVGTGTGYNEQFF. Here the CDR3 DNA reads TGCGCCAGCAGCCAAGTCGGGACCGGGACAGGATACAATGAGCAGTTCTTC.

This clonotype appeared a single time. The gene calls are TRBV6-1 and TRBJ1-4; D unclear. Germline loops: CDR1 MNHNS, CDR2 SASEGT. The CDR3 contains 15 residues. The V end was cut by 1 base, the J end by 7 bases, with 13 bases between. The CDR3 DNA sequence: TGTGCCAGCAGTGAAGGGTTTTTTTTTTTTGAAAAACTGTTTTTT. It translates to CASSEGFFFFEKLFF.

This clonotype was detected many times. The rearrangement links TRBV5-1 to TRBJ2-5; 8 bases map to TRBD1. This CDR3 comprises 14 residues. Germline trimming cut 5 bases from V and 1 base from J; bases unmatched to any gene: 4. CDR1 SGHRS and CDR2 YFSETQ come from the germline V gene. CDR3 sequence (DNA): TGCGCCAGCAGGGGACAGGCAACCCAAGAGACCCAGTACTTC. The encoded protein is CASRGQATQETQYF.

The V and J genes are TRBV18 and TRBJ2-5, with D maybe TRBD1 (5 bases). The CDR3 contains 13 residues. V lost 9 bases to trimming and J lost 5 bases, with 16 bases between them. Germline CDR1 reads KGHSH; CDR2 reads LQKENI. The CDR3 sequence is CASYQGSDETQYF. In nucleotides, the CDR3 is TGTGCCAGTTATCAGGGAAGCGACGAGACCCAGTACTTC. Looking up the rest from reference TRBV18 and TRBJ2-5 gives the full variable domain: NAGVMQNPRHLVRRRGQEARLRCSPMKGHSHVYWYRQLPEEGLKFMVYLQKENIIDESGMPKERFSAEFPKEGPSILRIQQVVRGDSAAYFCASYQGSDETQYFGPGTRLLVL.

This clonotype was picked up many times. The chain is built from TRBV5-1 and TRBJ2-5; unclear D gene. The V and J ends lost 1 base and 3 bases respectively, with 4 bases between them. This CDR3 contains 12 residues. Germline-derived CDR1 and CDR2 are SGHRS and YFSETQ. In nucleotides, the CDR3 is TGCGCCAGCAGCTTGTTTAAAGAGACCCAGTACTTC. Protein product: CASSLFKETQYF.

This clonotype has at least ten counts. The J gene is TRBJ1-1, the V gene TRBV9, with 7 bases lining up with TRBD1. The J segment lost 5 bases and the V segment lost 4 bases, leaving 8 bases of the junction unmatched. CDR1 SGDLS and CDR2 YYNGEE come from the germline V gene. This CDR3 has 14 amino acids. The CDR3 loop is CASSPHRGETEAFF. The DNA of the CDR3 is TGTGCCAGCAGCCCGCACAGGGGAGAAACTGAAGCTTTCTTT.